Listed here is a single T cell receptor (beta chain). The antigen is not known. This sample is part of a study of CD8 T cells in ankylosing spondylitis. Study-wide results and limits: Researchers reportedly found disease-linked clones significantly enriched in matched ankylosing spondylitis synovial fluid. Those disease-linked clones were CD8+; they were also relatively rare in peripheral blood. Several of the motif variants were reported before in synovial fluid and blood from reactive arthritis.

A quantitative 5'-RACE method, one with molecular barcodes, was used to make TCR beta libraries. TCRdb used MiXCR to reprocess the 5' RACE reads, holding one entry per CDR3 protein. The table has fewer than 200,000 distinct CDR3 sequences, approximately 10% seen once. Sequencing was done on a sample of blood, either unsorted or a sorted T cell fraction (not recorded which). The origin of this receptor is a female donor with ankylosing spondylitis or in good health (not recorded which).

CDR3 region: CASSFEGFETVLTGELFF. The CDR3 nucleotides are TGTGCCAGCAGTTTTGAGGGGTTTGAGACAGTACTCACCGGGGAGCTGTTTTTT. The chain carries TRBV28 and TRBJ2-2; D may match TRBD1 or TRBD2 (5 bases each). The V and J ends lost 3 bases and 4 bases respectively, with 21 bases between them. The CDR3 consists of 18 residues. Germline lookup yields CDR1 MDHEN and CDR2 SYDVKM.